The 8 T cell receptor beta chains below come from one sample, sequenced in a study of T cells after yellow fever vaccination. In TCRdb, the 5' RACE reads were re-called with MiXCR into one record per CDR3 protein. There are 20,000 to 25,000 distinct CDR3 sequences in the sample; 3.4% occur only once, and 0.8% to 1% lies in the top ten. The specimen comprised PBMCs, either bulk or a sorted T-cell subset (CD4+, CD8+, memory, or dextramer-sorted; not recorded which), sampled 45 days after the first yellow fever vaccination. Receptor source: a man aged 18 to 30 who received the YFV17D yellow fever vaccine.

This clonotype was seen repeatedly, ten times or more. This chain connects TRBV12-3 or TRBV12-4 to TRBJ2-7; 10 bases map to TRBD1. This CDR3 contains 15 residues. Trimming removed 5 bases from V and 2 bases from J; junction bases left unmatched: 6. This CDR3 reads CASSRRDRGTYEQYF. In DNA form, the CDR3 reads TGTGCCAGCAGTCGCCGGGACAGGGGCACCTACGAGCAGTACTTC.

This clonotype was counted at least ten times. The CDR3, as DNA: TGCAGTGCTAGGGGGGGAGGTCAGCCCCAGCATTTT. Translated, it gives CSARGGGQPQHF. This chain joins TRBV20-1 and TRBJ1-5; TRBD1 is a possible D gene (5 bases). V dropped 3 bases and J dropped 6 bases, with 9 bases sitting between them. The V gene's germline CDR1 is DFQATT and CDR2 SNEGSKA (reference sequence). There are 12 residues in the CDR3.

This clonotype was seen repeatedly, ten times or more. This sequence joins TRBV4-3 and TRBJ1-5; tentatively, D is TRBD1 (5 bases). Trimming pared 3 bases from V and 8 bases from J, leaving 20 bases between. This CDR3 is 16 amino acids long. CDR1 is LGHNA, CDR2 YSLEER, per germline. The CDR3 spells CASSQIWGTPIEPQHF. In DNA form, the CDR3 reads TGCGCCAGCAGCCAGATCTGGGGGACCCCTATTGAGCCCCAGCATTTT.

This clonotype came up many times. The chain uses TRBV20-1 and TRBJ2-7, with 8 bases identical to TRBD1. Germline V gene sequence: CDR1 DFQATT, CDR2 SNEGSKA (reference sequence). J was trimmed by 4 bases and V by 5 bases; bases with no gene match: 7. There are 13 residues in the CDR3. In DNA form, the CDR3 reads TGCAGTGCTCGGACAGGGTGGGAGTACGAGCAGTACTTC. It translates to CSARTGWEYEQYF.

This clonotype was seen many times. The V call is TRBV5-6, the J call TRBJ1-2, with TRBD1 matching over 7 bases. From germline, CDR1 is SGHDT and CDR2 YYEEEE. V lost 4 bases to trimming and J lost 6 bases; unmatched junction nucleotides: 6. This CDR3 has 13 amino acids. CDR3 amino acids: CASSVTGSHGYTF. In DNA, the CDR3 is TGTGCCAGCAGCGTGACAGGGTCCCATGGCTACACCTTC.

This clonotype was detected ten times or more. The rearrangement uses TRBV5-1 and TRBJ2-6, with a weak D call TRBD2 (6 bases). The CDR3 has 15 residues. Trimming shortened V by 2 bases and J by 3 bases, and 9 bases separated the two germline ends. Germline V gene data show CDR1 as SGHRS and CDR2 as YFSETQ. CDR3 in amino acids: CASSFTGDGANVLTF. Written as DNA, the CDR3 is TGCGCCAGCAGCTTTACGGGGGATGGGGCCAACGTCCTGACTTTC.

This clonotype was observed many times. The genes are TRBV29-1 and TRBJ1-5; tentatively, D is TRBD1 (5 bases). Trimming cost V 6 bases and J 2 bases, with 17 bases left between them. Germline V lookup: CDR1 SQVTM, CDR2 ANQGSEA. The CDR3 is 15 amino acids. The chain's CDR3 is CSVGIGASGNQPQHF. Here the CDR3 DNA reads TGCAGCGTCGGGATCGGGGCTTCGGGCAATCAGCCCCAGCATTTT.

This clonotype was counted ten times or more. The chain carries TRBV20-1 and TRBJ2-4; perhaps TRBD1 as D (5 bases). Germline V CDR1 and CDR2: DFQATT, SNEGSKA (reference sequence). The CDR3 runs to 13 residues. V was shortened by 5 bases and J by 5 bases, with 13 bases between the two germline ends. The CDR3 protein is CSAPDSLENIQYF. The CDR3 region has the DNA TGCAGTGCTCCAGACAGCCTCGAAAACATTCAGTACTTC.